This T cell receptor beta chain is drawn from a study of T-cell memory formation after mild COVID-19. TCRdb called the 5' RACE reads again in MiXCR, with one record for every CDR3 protein. In the table there are around 430,000 distinct CDR3 sequences, 16% of which are singletons. Study observations and caveats: Detection of some responders pre-infection suggested pre-existing cross-reactive memory T cells participated. Shrinking CD4+ clones resided mostly in CM and EM, and CD8+ ones in EMRA. Day 15 to 85 contracting clones showed balanced CD4/CD8; day 15 to 37 expanders favored CD4+.

The CDR3 runs 16 residues. Germline V lookup: CDR1 MGHDK, CDR2 SYGVNS. The V segment lost 3 bases and the J segment 0 bases; nucleotides outside the gene matches: 4. About this clonotype itself: What it recognizes is unknown.

The J gene is TRBJ2-5, the V gene TRBV25-1; 10 nucleotides agree with TRBD2. The sequencing input was PBMCs or a T cell subset sorted from them (not recorded which). The receptor was derived from a man between 18 and 35 years old who had mild COVID-19 (a few samples of this study predate the infection). Cell type and time point are not known. The CDR3 nucleotides are TGTGCCAGCAGTGATTTTAGCGGGGGGTACCAAGAGACCCAGTACTTC. Translated, it gives CASSDFSGGYQETQYF.